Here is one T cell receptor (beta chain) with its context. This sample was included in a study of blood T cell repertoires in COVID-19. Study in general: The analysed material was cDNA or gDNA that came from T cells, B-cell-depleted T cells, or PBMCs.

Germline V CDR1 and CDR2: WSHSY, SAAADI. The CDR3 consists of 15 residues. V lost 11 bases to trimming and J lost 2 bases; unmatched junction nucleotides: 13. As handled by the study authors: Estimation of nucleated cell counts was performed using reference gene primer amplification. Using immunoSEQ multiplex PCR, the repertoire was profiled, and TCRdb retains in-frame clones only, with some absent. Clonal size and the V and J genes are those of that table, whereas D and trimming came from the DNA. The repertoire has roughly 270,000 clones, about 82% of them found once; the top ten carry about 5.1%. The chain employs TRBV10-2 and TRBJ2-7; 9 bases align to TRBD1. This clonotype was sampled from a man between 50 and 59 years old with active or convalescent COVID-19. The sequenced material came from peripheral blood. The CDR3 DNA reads TGCGCCTCCTATCAGACAGGGGGGGCGCCCTACGAGCAGTACTTC. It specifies CASYQTGGAPYEQYF.